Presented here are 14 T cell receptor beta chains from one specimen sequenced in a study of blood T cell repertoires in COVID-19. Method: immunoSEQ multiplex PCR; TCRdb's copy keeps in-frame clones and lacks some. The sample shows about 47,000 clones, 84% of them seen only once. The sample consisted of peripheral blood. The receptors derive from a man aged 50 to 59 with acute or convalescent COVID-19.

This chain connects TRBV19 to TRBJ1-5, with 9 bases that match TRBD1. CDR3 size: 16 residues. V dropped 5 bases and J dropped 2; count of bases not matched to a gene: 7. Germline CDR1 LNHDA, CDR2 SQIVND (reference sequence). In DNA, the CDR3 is TGTGCCAGTAGTCCGGGGACAGGGTCGCGCAATCAGCCCCAGCATTTT. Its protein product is CASSPGTGSRNQPQHF.

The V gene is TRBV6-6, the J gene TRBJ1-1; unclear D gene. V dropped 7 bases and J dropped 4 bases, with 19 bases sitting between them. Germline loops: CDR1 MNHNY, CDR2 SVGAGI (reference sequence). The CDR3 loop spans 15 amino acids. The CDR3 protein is CASTQTPGFGTEAFF. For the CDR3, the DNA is TGTGCCAGCACTCAAACCCCAGGTTTTGGCACTGAAGCTTTCTTT.

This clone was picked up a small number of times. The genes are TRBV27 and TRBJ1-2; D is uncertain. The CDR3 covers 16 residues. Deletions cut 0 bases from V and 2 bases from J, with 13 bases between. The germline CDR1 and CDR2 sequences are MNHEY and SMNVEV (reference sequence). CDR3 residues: CASSLSIADLNYGYTF. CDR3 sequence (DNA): TGTGCCAGCAGTTTATCGATAGCGGATCTAAACTATGGCTACACCTTC.

CDR3 region: CASSRPLLAGALSHEQFF. In DNA, the CDR3 is TGTGCCAGCAGCAGACCGCTACTAGCGGGAGCCCTCTCGCATGAGCAGTTCTTC. The genes are TRBV7-3 and TRBJ2-1; 11 bases align to TRBD2. CDR3 length: 18 residues. V lost 5 bases and J lost 8; bases outside the gene matches: 17. Looked up from germline, CDR1 is SGHTA and CDR2 is FQGTGA. Complete variable domain (other parts from reference TRBV7-3 and TRBJ2-1): GAGVSQTPSNKVTEKGKYVELRCDPISGHTALYWYRQSLGQGPEFLIYFQGTGAADDSGLPNDRFFAVRPEGSVSTLKIQRTERGDSAVYLCASSRPLLAGALSHEQFFGPGTRLTVL.

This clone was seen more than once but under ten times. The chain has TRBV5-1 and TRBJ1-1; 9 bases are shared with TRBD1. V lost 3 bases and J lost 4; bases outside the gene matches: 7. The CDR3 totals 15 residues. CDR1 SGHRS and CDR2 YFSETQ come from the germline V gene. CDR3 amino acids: CASSWTGAPTTEAFF. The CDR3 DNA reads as TGCGCCAGCAGCTGGACAGGGGCCCCGACCACTGAAGCTTTCTTT.

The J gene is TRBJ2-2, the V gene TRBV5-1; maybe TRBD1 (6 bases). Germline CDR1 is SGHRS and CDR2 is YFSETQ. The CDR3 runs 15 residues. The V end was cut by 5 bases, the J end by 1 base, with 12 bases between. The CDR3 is CASRGGQMNTGELFF. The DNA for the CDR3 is TGCGCCAGCAGAGGTGGACAGATGAACACCGGGGAGCTGTTTTTT.

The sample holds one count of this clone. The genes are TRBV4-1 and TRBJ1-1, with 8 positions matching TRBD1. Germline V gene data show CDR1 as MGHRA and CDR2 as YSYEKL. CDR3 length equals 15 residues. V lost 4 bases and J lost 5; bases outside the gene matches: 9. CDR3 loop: CASSPPRTGGTEAFF. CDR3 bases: TGCGCCAGCAGCCCCCCTAGAACAGGGGGTACTGAAGCTTTCTTT.

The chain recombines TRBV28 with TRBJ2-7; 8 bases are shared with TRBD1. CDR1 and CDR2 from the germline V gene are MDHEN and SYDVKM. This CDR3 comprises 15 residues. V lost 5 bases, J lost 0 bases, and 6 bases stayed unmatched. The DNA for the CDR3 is TGTGCCAGCAGTCGAGGGACAGGTCTCTCCTACGAGCAGTACTTC. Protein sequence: CASSRGTGLSYEQYF.

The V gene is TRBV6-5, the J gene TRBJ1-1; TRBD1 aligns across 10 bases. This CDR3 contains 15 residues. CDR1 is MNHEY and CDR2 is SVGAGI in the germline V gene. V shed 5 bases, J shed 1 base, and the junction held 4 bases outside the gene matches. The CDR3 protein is CASSPRTGGNTEAFF. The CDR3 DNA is TGTGCCAGCAGTCCTAGGACAGGGGGGAACACTGAAGCTTTCTTT.

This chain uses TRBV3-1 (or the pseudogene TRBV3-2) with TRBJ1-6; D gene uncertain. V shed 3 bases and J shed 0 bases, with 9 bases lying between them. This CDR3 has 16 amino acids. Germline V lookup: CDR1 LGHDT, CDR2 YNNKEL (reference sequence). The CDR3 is CASSHEGSSYNSPLHF. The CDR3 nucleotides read TGTGCCAGCAGCCACGAGGGAAGCTCCTATAATTCACCCCTCCACTTT.

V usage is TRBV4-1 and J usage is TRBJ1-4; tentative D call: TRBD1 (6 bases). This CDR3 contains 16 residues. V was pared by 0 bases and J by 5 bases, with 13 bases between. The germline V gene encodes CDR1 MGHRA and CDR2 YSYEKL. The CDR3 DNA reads TGCGCCAGCAGCCAAGATACCCGGGACACAAATGAAAAACTGTTTTTT. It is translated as CASSQDTRDTNEKLFF.

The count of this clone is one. In DNA, the CDR3 is TGTGCCAGCAGCTTGGACAGGGAAAGCTCCTACGAGCAGTACTTC. Residues: CASSLDRESSYEQYF. The rearrangement links TRBV5-5 to TRBJ2-7; possible D gene TRBD1, 6 bases. From germline, CDR1 is SGHKS and CDR2 YYEKEE (reference sequence). Trimming removed 0 bases at V and 0 bases at J, with 10 bases between. The CDR3 loop spans 15 amino acids.

CDR3 in DNA: TGCGCCAGCAGCTCCCTAGCAGGAGTGTACAATGAGCAGTTCTTC. Amino acids: CASSSLAGVYNEQFF. The rearrangement uses TRBV5-1 and TRBJ2-1; maybe TRBD2 (5 bases). The CDR3 length is 15 residues. CDR1 is SGHRS, CDR2 YFSETQ, per germline. V was pared by 3 bases and J by 4 bases, with 14 bases between.

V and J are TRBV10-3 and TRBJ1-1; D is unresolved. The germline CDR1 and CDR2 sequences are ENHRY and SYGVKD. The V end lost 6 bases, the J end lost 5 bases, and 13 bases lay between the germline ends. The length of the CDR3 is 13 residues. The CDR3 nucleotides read TGTGCCATCAGCTTACGTGGAGGGACTGAAGCTTTCTTT. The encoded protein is CAISLRGGTEAFF.